The 7 T cell receptor beta chains given below trace back to one sample, sequenced in a study of T cells in Graves' hyperthyroidism and ophthalmopathy. The CDR3 regions of TCR beta were amplified from RNA transcripts. First-round RT-PCR with HTBI primers amplified the TCR CDR3 region. A single record per CDR3 protein comes from TCRdb applying MiXCR to the multiplex PCR reads. The table lists about 500,000 distinct CDR3 sequences, around 15% of them singletons. Sample: blood. The receptors here all came from a woman aged 18-35 years with Graves' hyperthyroidism.

This clonotype was counted between two and nine times. The chain carries TRBV24-1 and TRBJ2-5; 11 nucleotides agree with TRBD2. The ends lost 3 bases at V and 2 bases at J; junction bases unmatched: 4. Germline V lookup: CDR1 KGHDR, CDR2 SFDVKD. The CDR3 covers 16 residues. DNA of the CDR3: TGTGCCACCAGTGATACTAGCGGGAGCTCTCAAGAGACCCAGTACTTC. This encodes CATSDTSGSSQETQYF.

This clonotype has more than one count but fewer than ten. The chain joins TRBV5-1 to TRBJ1-2; no clear D. From germline, CDR1 is SGHRS and CDR2 YFSETQ. The germline V and J ends were trimmed by 1 base and 6 bases, with 7 bases remaining between them. The CDR3 runs 12 residues. CDR3 loop: CASSLTRDGYTF. In DNA form, the CDR3 reads TGCGCCAGCAGCTTGACGAGGGATGGCTACACCTTC.

This clonotype was detected ten times or more. The chain employs TRBV5-5 and TRBJ2-7, with 7 bases aligning to TRBD1. The germline CDR1 and CDR2 sequences are SGHKS and YYEKEE (reference sequence). J lost 2 bases, V lost 3 bases, and 5 bases had no gene match. This CDR3 is built from 14 residues. CDR3 sequence (DNA): TGTGCCAGCAGCTCACAGGGGACCGCCTACGAGCAGTACTTC. Encoded protein: CASSSQGTAYEQYF.

The chain carries TRBV7-9 and TRBJ1-2; D possibly corresponds to TRBD1 (6 bases). Germline-derived CDR1 and CDR2 are SEHNR and FQNEAQ (reference sequence). CDR3 size: 14 residues. V lost 2 bases and J lost 10, with 17 bases in between. The chain's CDR3 is CASSLIGGLGNYTF. CDR3 nucleotide sequence: TGTGCCAGCAGCTTAATAGGGGGGCTCGGTAACTACACCTTC.

The chain has TRBV24-1 and TRBJ1-2; 8 positions agree with TRBD1. CDR1 and CDR2 from the germline V gene are KGHDR and SFDVKD. The CDR3 consists of 16 residues. J lost 7 bases, V lost 2 bases, and 11 bases had no gene match. The CDR3 region is CATSDSPGGFSVGYTF. In nucleotides, the CDR3 is TGTGCCACCAGTGATTCCCCAGGGGGCTTTTCGGTTGGCTACACCTTC.

Many counts were recorded for this clonotype. The rearrangement links TRBV5-1 to TRBJ2-1; no firm D call. Germline V lookup: CDR1 SGHRS, CDR2 YFSETQ. V was shortened by 2 bases and J by 5 bases, with 11 bases between the two germline ends. The CDR3 has 14 residues. CDR3 in DNA: TGCGCCAGCAGCTTCAAGGGTCCTAACAATGAGCAGTTCTTC. This encodes CASSFKGPNNEQFF.

The table lists this clonotype with many counts. V is TRBV7-2 and J is TRBJ2-3; D not certain. The CDR3 has 13 amino acids. Trimming cost V 5 bases and J 6 bases, with 12 bases left between them. CDR1 and CDR2 from the germline V gene are SGHTA and FQGNSA. CDR3 nucleotides: TGTGCCAGCAGCCCCAGCCGTAGGGATACGCAGTATTTT. Its translation is CASSPSRRDTQYF.